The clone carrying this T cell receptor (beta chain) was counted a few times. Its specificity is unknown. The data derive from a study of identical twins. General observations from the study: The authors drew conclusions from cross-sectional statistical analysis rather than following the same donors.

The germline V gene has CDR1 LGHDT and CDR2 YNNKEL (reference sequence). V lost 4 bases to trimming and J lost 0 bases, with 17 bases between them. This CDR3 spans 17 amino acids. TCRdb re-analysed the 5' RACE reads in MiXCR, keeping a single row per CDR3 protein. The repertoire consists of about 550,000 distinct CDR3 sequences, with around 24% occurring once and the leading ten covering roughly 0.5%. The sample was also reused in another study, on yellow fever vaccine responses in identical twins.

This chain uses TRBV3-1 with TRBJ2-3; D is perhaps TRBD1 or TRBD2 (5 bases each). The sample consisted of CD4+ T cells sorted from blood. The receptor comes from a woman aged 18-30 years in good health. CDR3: CASSLTGRISSTDTQYF. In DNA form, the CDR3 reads TGTGCCAGCAGCCTGACGGGACGGATATCTAGCACAGATACGCAGTATTTT.